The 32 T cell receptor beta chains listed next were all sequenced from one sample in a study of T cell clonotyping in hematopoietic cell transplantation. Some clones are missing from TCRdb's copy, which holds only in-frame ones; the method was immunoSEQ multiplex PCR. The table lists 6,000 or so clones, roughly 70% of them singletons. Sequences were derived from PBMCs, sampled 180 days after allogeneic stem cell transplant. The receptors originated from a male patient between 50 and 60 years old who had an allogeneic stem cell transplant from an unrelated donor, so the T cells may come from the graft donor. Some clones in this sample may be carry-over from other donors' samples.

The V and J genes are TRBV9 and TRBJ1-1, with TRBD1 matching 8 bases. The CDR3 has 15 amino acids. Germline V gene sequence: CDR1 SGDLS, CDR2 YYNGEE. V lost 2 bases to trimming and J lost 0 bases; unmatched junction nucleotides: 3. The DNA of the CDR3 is TGTGCCAGCAGCGTCTGGGACAGGTTGAACACTGAAGCTTTCTTT. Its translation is CASSVWDRLNTEAFF.

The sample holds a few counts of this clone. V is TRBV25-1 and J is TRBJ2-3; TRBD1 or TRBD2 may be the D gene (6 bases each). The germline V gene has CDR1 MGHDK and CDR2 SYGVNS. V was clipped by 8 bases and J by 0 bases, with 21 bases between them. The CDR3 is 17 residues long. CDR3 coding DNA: TGTGCCAGCTCCGATGATTTGGGGGGCCCTAGCACAGATACGCAGTATTTT. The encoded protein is CASSDDLGGPSTDTQYF.

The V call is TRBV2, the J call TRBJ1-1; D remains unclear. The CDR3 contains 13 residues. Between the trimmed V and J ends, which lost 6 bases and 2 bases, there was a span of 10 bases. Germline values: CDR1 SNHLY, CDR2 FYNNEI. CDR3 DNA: TGTGCCAGCAGAGACACGATTAACACTGAAGCTTTCTTT. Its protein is CASRDTINTEAFF.

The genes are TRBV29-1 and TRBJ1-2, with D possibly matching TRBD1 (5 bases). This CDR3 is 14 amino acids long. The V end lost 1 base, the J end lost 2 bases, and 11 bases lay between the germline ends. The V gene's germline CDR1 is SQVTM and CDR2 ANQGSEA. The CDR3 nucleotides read TGCAGCGTTGAAGTTGCCAGGGCAAACTATGGCTACACCTTC. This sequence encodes CSVEVARANYGYTF.

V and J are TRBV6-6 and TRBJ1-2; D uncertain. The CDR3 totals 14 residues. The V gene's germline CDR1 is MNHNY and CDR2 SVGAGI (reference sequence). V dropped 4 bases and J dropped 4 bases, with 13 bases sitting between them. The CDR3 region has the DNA TGTGCCAGCAGTTCCCAGACCCTACCCTATGGCTACACCTTC. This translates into CASSSQTLPYGYTF.

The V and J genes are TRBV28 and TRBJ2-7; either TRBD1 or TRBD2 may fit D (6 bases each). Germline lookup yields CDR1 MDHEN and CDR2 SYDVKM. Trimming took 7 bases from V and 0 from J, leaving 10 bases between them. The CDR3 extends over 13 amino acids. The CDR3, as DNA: TGTGCCAGCATCGGAGGGGGCTCCTACGAGCAGTACTTC. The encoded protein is CASIGGGSYEQYF. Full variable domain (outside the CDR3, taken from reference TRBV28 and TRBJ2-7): DVKVTQSSRYLVKRTGEKVFLECVQDMDHENMFWYRQDPGLGLRLIYFSYDVKMKEKGDIPEGYSVSREKKERFSLILESASTNQTSMYLCASIGGGSYEQYFGPGTRLTVT.

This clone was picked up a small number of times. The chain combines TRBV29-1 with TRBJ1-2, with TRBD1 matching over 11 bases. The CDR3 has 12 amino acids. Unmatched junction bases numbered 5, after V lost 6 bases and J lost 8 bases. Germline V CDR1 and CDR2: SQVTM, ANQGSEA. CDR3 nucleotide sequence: TGCAGCGTCCGGACAGGGGGCGACGGCTACACCTTC. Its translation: CSVRTGGDGYTF.

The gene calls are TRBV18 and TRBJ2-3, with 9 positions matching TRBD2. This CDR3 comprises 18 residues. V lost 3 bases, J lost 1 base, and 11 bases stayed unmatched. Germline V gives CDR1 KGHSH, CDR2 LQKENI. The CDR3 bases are TGTGCCAGCTCACCCCGCAGAGGGGCTAGCGGGGGCACAGATACGCAGTATTTT. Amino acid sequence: CASSPRRGASGGTDTQYF.

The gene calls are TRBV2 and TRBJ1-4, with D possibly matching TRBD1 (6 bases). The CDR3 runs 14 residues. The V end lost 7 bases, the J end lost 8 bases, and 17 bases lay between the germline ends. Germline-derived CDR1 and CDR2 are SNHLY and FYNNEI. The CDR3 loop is CASKGERGREKLFF. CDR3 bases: TGTGCCAGCAAGGGGGAGCGAGGTCGCGAAAAACTGTTTTTT.

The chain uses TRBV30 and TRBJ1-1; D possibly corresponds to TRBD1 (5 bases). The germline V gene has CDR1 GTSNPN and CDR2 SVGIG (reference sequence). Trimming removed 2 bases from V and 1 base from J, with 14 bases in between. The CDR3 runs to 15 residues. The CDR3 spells CAWSSLGGGNTEAFF. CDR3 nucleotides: TGTGCCTGGAGTAGTTTGGGGGGAGGGAACACTGAAGCTTTCTTT.

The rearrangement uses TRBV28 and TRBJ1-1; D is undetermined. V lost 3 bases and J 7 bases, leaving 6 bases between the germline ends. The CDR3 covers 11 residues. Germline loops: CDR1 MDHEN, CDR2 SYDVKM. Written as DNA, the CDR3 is TGTGCCAGCAGTTTGGGAGTTGAAGCTTTCTTT. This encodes CASSLGVEAFF.

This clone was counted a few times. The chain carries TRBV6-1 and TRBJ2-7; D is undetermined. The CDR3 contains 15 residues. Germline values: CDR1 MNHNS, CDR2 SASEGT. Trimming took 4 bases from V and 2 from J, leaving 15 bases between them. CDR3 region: CASSVSYAAPYEQYF. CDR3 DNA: TGTGCCAGCAGTGTAAGCTACGCTGCCCCCTACGAGCAGTACTTC.

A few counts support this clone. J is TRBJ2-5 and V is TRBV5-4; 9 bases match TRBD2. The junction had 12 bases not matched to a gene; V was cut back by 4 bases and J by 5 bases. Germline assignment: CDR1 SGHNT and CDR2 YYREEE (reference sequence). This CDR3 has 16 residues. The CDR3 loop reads CASSLGLAGRGETQYF. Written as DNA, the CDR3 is TGTGCCAGCAGCCTGGGGCTAGCGGGGAGAGGGGAGACCCAGTACTTC.

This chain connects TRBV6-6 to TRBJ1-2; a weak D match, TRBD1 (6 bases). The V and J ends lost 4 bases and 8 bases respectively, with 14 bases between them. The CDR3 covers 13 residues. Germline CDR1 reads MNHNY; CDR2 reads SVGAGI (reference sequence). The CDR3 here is CASSSQGRRGYTF. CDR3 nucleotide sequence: TGTGCCAGCAGTTCCCAGGGGCGTCGCGGCTACACCTTC.

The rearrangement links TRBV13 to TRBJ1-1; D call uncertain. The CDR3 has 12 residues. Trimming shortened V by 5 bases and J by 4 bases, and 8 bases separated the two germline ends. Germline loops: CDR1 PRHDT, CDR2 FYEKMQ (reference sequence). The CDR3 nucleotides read TGTGCCAGCAGCCCCACCGGCACTGAAGCTTTCTTT. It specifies CASSPTGTEAFF.

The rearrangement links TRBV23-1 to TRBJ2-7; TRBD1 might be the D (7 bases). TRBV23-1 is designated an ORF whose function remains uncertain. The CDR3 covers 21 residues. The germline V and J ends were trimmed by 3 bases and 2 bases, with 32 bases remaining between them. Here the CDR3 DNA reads TGCGCCAGCAGTCATGGTAGGGCCGTATCGGAGCCGGAGGGGGCCCCCTACGAGCAGTACTTC. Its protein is CASSHGRAVSEPEGAPYEQYF.

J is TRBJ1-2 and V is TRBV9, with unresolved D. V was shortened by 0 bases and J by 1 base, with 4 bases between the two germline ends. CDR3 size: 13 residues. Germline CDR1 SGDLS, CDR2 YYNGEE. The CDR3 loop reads CASSVGSNYGYTF. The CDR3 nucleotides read TGTGCCAGCAGCGTAGGCAGTAACTATGGCTACACCTTC.

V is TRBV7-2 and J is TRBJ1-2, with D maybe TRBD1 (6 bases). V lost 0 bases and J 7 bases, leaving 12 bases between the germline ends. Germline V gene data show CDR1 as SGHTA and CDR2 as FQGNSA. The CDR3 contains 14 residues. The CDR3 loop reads CASSLAPGVLGYTF. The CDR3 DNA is TGTGCCAGCAGCTTAGCGCCAGGGGTACTTGGCTACACCTTC.

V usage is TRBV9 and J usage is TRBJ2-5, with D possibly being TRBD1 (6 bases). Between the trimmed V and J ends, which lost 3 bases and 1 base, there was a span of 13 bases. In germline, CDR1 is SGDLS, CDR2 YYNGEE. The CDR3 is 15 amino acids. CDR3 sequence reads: CASSAGGRVQETQYF. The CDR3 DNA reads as TGTGCCAGCAGCGCTGGGGGCAGGGTCCAAGAGACCCAGTACTTC. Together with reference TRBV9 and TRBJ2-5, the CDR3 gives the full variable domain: DSGVTQTPKHLITATGQRVTLRCSPRSGDLSVYWYQQSLDQGLQFLIQYYNGEERAKGNILERFSAQQFPDLHSELNLSSLELGDSALYFCASSAGGRVQETQYFGPGTRLLVL.

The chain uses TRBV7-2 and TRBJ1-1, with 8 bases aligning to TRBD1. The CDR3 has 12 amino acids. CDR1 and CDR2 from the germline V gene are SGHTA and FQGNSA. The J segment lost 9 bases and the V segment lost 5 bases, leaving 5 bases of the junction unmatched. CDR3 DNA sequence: TGTGCCAGCAGCATCTTCAGGGGGCAAGCTTTCTTT. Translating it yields CASSIFRGQAFF. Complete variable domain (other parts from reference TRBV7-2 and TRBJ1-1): GAGVSQSPSNKVTEKGKDVELRCDPISGHTALYWYRQSLGQGLEFLIYFQGNSAPDKSGLPSDRFSAERTGGSVSTLTIQRTQQEDSAVYLCASSIFRGQAFFGQGTRLTVV.

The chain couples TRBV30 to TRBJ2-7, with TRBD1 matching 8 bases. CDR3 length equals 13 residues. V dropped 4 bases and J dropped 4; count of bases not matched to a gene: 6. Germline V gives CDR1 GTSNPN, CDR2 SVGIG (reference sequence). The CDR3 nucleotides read TGTGCCTGGACCTCCGGACAGGGTTACGAGCAGTACTTC. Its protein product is CAWTSGQGYEQYF.

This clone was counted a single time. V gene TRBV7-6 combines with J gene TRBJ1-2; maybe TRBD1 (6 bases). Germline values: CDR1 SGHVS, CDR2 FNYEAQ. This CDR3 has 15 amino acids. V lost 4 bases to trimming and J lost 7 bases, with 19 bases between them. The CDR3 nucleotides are TGTGCCAGCAGCTCAACCCTGGGGGGGCAGAGTGGCTACACCTTC. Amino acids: CASSSTLGGQSGYTF. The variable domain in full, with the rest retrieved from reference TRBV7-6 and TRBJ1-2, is GAGVSQSPRYKVTKRGQDVALRCDPISGHVSLYWYRQALGQGPEFLTYFNYEAQQDKSGLPNDRFSAERPEGSISTLTIQRTEQRDSAMYRCASSSTLGGQSGYTFGSGTRLTVV.

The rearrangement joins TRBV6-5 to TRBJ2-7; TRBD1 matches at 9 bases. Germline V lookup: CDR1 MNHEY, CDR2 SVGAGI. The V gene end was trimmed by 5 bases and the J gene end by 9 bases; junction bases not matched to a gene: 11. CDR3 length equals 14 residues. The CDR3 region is CASSHRDRDMGQYF. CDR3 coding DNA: TGTGCCAGCAGTCACCGGGACAGGGATATGGGGCAGTACTTC.

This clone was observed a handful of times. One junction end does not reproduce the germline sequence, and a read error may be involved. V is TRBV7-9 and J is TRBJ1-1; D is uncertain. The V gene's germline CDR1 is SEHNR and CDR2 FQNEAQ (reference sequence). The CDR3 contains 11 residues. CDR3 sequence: CASSLSTEAFF. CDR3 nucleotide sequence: TGTGCCAGCAGCCTAAGTACTGAGGCTTTCTTT.

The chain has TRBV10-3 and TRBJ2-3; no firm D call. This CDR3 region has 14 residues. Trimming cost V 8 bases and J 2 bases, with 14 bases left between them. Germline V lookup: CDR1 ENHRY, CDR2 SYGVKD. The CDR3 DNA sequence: TGTGCCATCGCCACGGAGCCTCACACAGATACGCAGTATTTT. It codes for CAIATEPHTDTQYF.

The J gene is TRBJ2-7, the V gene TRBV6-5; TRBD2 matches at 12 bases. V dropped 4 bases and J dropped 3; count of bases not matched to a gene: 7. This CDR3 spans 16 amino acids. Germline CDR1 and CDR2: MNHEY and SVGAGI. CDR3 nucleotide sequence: TGTGCCAGCAGTTTCCGGACTAGCGGGACAAGCTACGAGCAGTACTTC. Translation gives CASSFRTSGTSYEQYF.

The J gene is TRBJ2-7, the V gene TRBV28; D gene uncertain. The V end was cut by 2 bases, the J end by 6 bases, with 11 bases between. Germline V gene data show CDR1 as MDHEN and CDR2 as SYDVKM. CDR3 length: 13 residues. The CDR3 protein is CASSLGTAGEQYF. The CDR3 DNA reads TGTGCCAGCAGTTTAGGAACCGCCGGCGAGCAGTACTTC.

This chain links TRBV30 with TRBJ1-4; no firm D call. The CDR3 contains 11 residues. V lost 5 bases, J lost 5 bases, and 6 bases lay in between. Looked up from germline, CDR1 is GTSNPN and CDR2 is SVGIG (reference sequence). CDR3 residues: CAWQRNEKLFF. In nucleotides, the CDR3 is TGTGCCTGGCAGAGGAATGAAAAACTGTTTTTT.

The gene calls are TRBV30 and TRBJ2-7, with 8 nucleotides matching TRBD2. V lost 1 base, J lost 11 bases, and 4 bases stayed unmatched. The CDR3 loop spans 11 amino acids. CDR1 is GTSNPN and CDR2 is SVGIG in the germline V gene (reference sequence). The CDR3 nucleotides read TGTGCCTGGAGTGCTGCGGGGGGAAAGTACTTC. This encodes CAWSAAGGKYF.

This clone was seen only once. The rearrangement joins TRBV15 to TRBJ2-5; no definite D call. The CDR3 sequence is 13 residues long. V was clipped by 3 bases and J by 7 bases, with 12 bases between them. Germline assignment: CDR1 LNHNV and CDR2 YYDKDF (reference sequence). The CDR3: CATSSRTWGTQYF. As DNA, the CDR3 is TGTGCCACCAGCAGCCGAACTTGGGGGACCCAGTACTTC.

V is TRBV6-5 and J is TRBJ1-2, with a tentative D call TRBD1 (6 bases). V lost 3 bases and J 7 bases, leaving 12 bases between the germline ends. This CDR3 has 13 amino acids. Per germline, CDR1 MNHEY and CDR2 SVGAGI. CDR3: CASSYGGAAGYTF. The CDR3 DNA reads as TGTGCCAGCAGTTATGGGGGCGCCGCTGGCTACACCTTC.

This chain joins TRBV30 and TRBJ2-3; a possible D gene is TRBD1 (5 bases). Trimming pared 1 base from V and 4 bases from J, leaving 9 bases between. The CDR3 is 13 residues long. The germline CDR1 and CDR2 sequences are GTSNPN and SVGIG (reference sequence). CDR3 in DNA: TGTGCCTGGAGTGGGGGCAGGCCAGATACGCAGTATTTT. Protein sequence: CAWSGGRPDTQYF.